This TCR beta chain was recorded in a study of graft-versus-host responses after intestinal transplantation. The CDR3 consists of 20 residues. Trimming cost V 0 bases and J 3 bases, with 23 bases left between them. Germline CDR1 is MGHRA and CDR2 is YSYEKL. This clone was seen more than once but under ten times. The plating included around 200,000 irradiated, violet-dye-labeled stimulator cells together with around 200,000 CFSE-labeled responder cells. This table comes from immunoSEQ multiplex PCR, and its TCRdb copy is limited to in-frame clones, with some not included. Of roughly 13,000 clones listed, roughly two fifths are singletons.

The rearrangement uses TRBV4-1 and TRBJ2-2; TRBD2 might be the D (6 bases). The receptor comes from a human patient who received an intestinal transplant. Sequenced here: alloreactive CD8+ T cells from a mixed lymphocyte reaction culture, sampled before intestinal transplant. The subset is: CFSE-low proliferating T cells sorted from approximately 6-day pre-transplant mixed lymphocyte reaction (GvH or HvG direction). CDR3: CASSQDPRLGLMRYTGELFF. For the CDR3, the DNA is TGCGCCAGCAGCCAAGATCCGCGACTAGGACTAATGAGGTACACCGGGGAGCTGTTTTTT.